These T cell receptor beta chains were read from a single sample in a study of spatial heterogeneity in lung cancer. MiXCR, run by TCRdb on the 5' RACE reads, gives a single entry per CDR3 protein. The table includes fewer than 30,000 distinct CDR3 sequences, 9.7% detected once. The sample was PBMCs, taken at follow-up. The receptors derive from a male donor with early-stage non-small cell lung cancer. Both conserved end residues are part of each CDR3. The D gene is left open where the match is weak. Where a row states a size, it is once, few, many or the class of an expanded clone; other rows omit it.

j_gene: TRBJ1-2
v_gene: TRBV20-1
abundance: many
d_gene: -
CDR3aa: CSAREGFIGYTF
CDR3nt: TGCAGTGCTAGAGAGGGATTTATTGGCTACACCTTC

j_gene: TRBJ1-5
v_gene: TRBV24-1
abundance: few
d_gene: -
CDR3aa: CATSVNGENQPQHF
CDR3nt: TGTGCCACCAGTGTAAATGGGGAAAATCAGCCCCAGCATTTT

j_gene: TRBJ2-3
v_gene: TRBV28
abundance: many
d_gene: TRBD1
CDR3aa: CASSLWGTEGDTQYF
CDR3nt: TGTGCCAGCAGTTTATGGGGGACAGAGGGAGATACGCAGTATTTT

j_gene: TRBJ2-3
v_gene: TRBV19
abundance: many
d_gene: -
CDR3aa: CASSIGSAGTDTQYF
CDR3nt: TGTGCCAGTAGTATAGGTAGCGCGGGCACAGATACGCAGTATTTT

j_gene: TRBJ2-7
v_gene: TRBV15
abundance: few
d_gene: TRBD2
CDR3aa: CATSRAGTSGPSYEQYF
CDR3nt: TGTGCCACCAGCAGAGCCGGGACTAGCGGGCCCTCCTACGAGCAGTACTTC

j_gene: TRBJ1-2
v_gene: TRBV7-2
abundance: -
d_gene: -
CDR3aa: CASSLRGHYYGYTF
CDR3nt: TGTGCCAGCAGCTTAAGGGGACACTACTATGGCTACACCTTC

j_gene: TRBJ2-7
v_gene: TRBV4-1
abundance: -
d_gene: -
CDR3aa: CASSQEISSSYEQYF
CDR3nt: TGCGCCAGCAGCCAAGAAATAAGTAGCTCCTACGAGCAGTACTTC

j_gene: TRBJ2-3
v_gene: TRBV3-1
abundance: many
d_gene: -
CDR3aa: CASSQDGGDTQYF
CDR3nt: TGTGCCAGCAGCCAAGATGGGGGAGATACGCAGTATTTT

j_gene: TRBJ2-7
v_gene: TRBV4-1
abundance: many
d_gene: -
CDR3aa: CASSQEIGPWGYEQYF
CDR3nt: TGCGCCAGCAGCCAAGAAATAGGTCCTTGGGGGTACGAGCAGTACTTC

j_gene: TRBJ2-1
v_gene: TRBV7-7
abundance: many
d_gene: -
CDR3aa: CASSLSTKYNEQFF
CDR3nt: TGTGCCAGCAGCCTATCGACTAAATACAATGAGCAGTTCTTC

j_gene: TRBJ2-7
v_gene: TRBV2
abundance: few
d_gene: -
CDR3aa: CASRTYEQYF
CDR3nt: TGTGCCAGCAGGACCTACGAGCAGTACTTC

j_gene: TRBJ1-2
v_gene: TRBV9
abundance: many
d_gene: -
CDR3aa: CASSVANSYGYTF
CDR3nt: TGTGCCAGCAGCGTAGCTAACTCTTATGGCTACACCTTC

j_gene: TRBJ2-7
v_gene: TRBV7-9
abundance: many
d_gene: TRBD2
CDR3aa: CASSPRGLAGAGYYEQYF
CDR3nt: TGTGCCAGCTCCCCGCGCGGGCTAGCGGGGGCTGGATACTACGAGCAGTACTTC

j_gene: TRBJ2-7
v_gene: TRBV7-8
abundance: many
d_gene: -
CDR3aa: CASSFAPWEKGRAEQYF
CDR3nt: TGTGCCAGCAGCTTTGCCCCATGGGAAAAAGGACGCGCCGAGCAGTACTTC

j_gene: TRBJ2-2
v_gene: TRBV2
abundance: few
d_gene: -
CDR3aa: CASSQVAYTGELFF
CDR3nt: TGTGCCAGCAGCCAAGTGGCGTACACCGGGGAGCTGTTTTTT

j_gene: TRBJ2-7
v_gene: TRBV5-4
abundance: -
d_gene: -
CDR3aa: CASSPKDSYEQYF
CDR3nt: TGTGCCAGCAGCCCCAAAGACTCCTACGAGCAGTACTTC